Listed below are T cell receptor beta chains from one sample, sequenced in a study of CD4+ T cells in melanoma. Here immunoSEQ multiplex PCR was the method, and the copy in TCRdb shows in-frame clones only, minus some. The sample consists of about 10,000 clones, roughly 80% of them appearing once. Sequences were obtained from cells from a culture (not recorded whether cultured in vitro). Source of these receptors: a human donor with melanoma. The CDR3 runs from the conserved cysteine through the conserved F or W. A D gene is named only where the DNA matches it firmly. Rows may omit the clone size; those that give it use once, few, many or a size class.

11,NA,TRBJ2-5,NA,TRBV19,CASRGGETQYF,TGTGCCAGTAGAGGAGGGGAGACCCAGTACTTC
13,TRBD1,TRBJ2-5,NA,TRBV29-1,CSVGRTGAETQYF,TGCAGCGTTGGTAGGACAGGTGCAGAGACCCAGTACTTC
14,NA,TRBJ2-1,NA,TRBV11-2,CASSVLGPYNEQFF,TGTGCCAGCAGCGTCCTAGGGCCCTACAATGAGCAGTTCTTC
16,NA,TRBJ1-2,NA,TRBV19,CASSIGPASLTYGYTF,TGTGCCAGTAGTATCGGGCCAGCTAGTTTAACCTATGGCTACACCTTC
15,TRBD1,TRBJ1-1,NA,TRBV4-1,CASSYPGQRRTEAFF,TGCGCCAGCAGCTACCCGGGACAGCGAAGGACTGAAGCTTTCTTT
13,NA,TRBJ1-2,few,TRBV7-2,CASSLVPGKGYTF,TGTGCCAGCAGCTTAGTCCCAGGAAAAGGCTACACCTTC
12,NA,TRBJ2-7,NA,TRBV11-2,CASSLRSGQQYF,TGTGCCAGCAGCTTAAGATCGGGCCAGCAGTACTTC
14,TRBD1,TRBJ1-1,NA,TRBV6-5,CASSYSTGESEAFF,TGTGCCAGCAGTTATTCAACAGGGGAGTCTGAAGCTTTCTTT
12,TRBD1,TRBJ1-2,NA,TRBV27,CASKQGALGYTF,TGTGCCAGCAAGCAGGGGGCGTTAGGCTACACCTTC
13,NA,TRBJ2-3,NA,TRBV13,CASSLGHTDTQYF,TGTGCCAGCAGCTTAGGTCACACAGATACGCAGTATTTT
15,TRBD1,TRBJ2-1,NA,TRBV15,CATSRSRTGENEQFF,TGTGCCACCAGCAGAAGTAGGACAGGGGAAAATGAGCAGTTCTTC
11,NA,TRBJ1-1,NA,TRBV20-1,CSARTHRGAFF,TGCAGTGCTAGGACACACCGAGGAGCTTTCTTT
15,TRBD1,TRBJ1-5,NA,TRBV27,CASSLAGTGNQPQHF,TGTGCCAGCAGTTTAGCCGGGACAGGGAATCAGCCCCAGCATTTT
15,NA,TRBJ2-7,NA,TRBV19,CASSIKAWLANEQYF,TGTGCCAGTAGTATAAAGGCTTGGTTAGCGAATGAGCAGTACTTC
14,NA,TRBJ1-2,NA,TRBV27,CASSNGPGPYGYTF,TGTGCCAGCAGTAACGGTCCGGGACCCTATGGCTACACCTTC
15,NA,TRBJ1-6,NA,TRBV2,CASSGGSSYNSPLHF,TGTGCCAGCAGTGGCGGGAGCTCCTATAATTCACCCCTCCACTTT
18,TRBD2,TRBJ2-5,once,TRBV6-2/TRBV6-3,CASSSYSGTSGRRETQYF,TGTGCCAGCAGCTCCTACTCCGGGACTAGCGGGAGGCGGGAGACCCAGTACTTC